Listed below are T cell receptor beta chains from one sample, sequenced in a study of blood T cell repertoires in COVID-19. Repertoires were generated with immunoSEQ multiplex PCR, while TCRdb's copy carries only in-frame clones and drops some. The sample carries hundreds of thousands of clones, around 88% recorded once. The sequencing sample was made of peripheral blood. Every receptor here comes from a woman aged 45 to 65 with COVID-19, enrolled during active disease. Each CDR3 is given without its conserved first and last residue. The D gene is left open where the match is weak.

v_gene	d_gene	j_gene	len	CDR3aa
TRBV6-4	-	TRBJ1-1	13	ASSDSGGARTEAF
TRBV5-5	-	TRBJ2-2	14	ASSLGLAANTGELF
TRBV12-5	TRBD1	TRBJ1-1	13	ASASGQGMNTEAF
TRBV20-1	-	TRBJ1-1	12	SASHTGSYTEAF
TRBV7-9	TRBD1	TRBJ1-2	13	ASSPNQGAHYGYT
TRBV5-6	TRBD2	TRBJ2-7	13	ASSLLAVVSYEQY
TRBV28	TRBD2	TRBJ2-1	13	ASSLSGGGAFEQF
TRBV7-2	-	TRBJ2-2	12	ASSDLGGTGELF
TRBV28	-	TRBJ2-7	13	ASSLLRGNLHEQY
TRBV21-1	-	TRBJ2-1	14	ASSTRDRIRHNEQF
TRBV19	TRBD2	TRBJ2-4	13	ASSHGGDPKNIQY
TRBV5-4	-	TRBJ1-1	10	ASSQPPREAF
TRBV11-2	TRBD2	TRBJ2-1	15	ASSLNPAGGARNEQF
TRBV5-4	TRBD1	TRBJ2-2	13	ASSRDRPDVGELF
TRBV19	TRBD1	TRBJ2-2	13	ASSFSDRPAGELF
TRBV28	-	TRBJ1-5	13	ASSLYRLGNQPQH
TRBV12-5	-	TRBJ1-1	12	ASGLDGMNTEAF
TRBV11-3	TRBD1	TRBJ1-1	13	ASSTTGMDSAEAF
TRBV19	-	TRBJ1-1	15	ASSILLFTQVNTEAF
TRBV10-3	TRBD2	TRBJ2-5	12	AISDTGGRETQY
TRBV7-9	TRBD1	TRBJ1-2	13	ASSPKGQILYGYT
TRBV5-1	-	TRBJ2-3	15	ASSRGLGSLSTDTQY
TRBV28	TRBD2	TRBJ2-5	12	ASRPGLAEETQY
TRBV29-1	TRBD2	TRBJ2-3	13	SVGTSGGVTDTQY
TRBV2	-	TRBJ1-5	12	ASRAWDSSQPQH
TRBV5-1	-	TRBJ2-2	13	ASSLAAGNTGELF
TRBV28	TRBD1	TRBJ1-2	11	ASSPDRVDGYT
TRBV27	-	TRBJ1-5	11	ASSFGPDQPQH
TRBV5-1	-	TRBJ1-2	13	ASADGGAEYYGYT
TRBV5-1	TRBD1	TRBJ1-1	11	ASSPGQPSEAF
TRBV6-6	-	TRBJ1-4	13	ASSPLIGAREKLF
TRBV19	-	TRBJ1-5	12	ASSIVGQGQPQH
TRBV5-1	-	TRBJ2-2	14	ASSLLEGAATGELF
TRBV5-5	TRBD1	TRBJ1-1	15	ASSLGQGLTRGTEAF
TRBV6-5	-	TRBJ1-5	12	ASRLGQPNQPQH
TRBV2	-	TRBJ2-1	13	ASSERGGWGDEQF
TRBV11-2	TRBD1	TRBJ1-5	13	ASSWGTGGNQPQH
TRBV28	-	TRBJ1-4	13	ASSSDGQPNEKLF
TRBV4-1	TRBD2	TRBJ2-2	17	ASSQFVQAGGHSGGELF
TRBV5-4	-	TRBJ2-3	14	ASSWVAASSTDTQY
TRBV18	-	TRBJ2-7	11	ASSPGTDYEQY
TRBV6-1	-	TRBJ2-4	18	ASSEARTSGAHIAKNIQY